The 28 T cell receptor beta chains reported below all come from one sample, sequenced in a study of T cell changes during pregnancy in multiple sclerosis. Assay: immunoSEQ multiplex PCR; the TCRdb copy retains only in-frame clones and omits some. The sample shows roughly 30,000 clones, approximately 94% of them seen only once. The input for sequencing was CD4+ T cells from peripheral blood mononuclear cells, taken in the second trimester of pregnancy. The receptors here all came from a female donor with multiple sclerosis, enrolled in a pregnancy study.

The CDR3 region has the DNA TGTGCCTGGAGTGTACACGGGACAGGGTCCTACGAGCAGTACTTC. Translating it yields CAWSVHGTGSYEQYF. The chain links TRBV30 to TRBJ2-7; TRBD1 aligns across 9 bases. There are 15 residues in the CDR3. Germline trimming cut 0 bases from V and 1 base from J; bases unmatched to any gene: 4. The germline CDR1 and CDR2 sequences are GTSNPN and SVGIG (reference sequence). The whole variable domain, filled in from reference TRBV30 and TRBJ2-7, reads SQTIHQWPATLVQPVGSPLSLECTVEGTSNPNLYWYRQAAGRGLQLLFYSVGIGQISSEVPQNLSASRPQDRQFILSSKKLLLSDSGFYLCAWSVHGTGSYEQYFGPGTRLTVT.

This chain connects TRBV9 to TRBJ1-2; no definite D call. Trimming removed 0 bases from V and 8 bases from J, with 14 bases in between. This CDR3 has 14 residues. Germline CDR1 SGDLS, CDR2 YYNGEE. In DNA, the CDR3 is TGTGCCAGCAGCGTAGCCTCCTATCTTCGCGGCTACACCTTC. This gives the protein CASSVASYLRGYTF.

This chain connects TRBV5-1 to TRBJ2-7; possibly TRBD2 for D (6 bases). The V gene lost 6 bases and the J gene lost 3 bases, with 22 bases spanning the gap. The CDR3 consists of 16 residues. Germline CDR1 reads SGHRS; CDR2 reads YFSETQ. In DNA, the CDR3 is TGCGCCAGCACCCCTTACCCCGGGAGAAGCTTCTACGAGCAGTACTTC. This gives the protein CASTPYPGRSFYEQYF.

V gene TRBV18 combines with J gene TRBJ1-5; possible D gene TRBD1, 5 bases. Germline assignment: CDR1 KGHSH and CDR2 LQKENI. The CDR3 runs 16 residues. The germline V and J ends were trimmed by 1 base and 2 bases, with 12 bases remaining between them. In DNA, the CDR3 is TGTGCCAGCTCACCACTTGAAGGAGGGGGCAATCAGCCCCAGCATTTT. Protein product: CASSPLEGGGNQPQHF.

CDR3 nucleotide sequence: TGTGCCAGCAGTTTATACGGGAGAATCTACGAGCAGTACTTC. Translation: CASSLYGRIYEQYF. V gene TRBV27 combines with J gene TRBJ2-7, with a possible D match to TRBD2 (6 bases). Looked up from germline, CDR1 is MNHEY and CDR2 is SMNVEV (reference sequence). This CDR3 is 14 amino acids long. Trimming cost V 1 base and J 3 bases, with 10 bases left between them.

The chain joins TRBV11-2 to TRBJ2-5, with TRBD2 matching 12 bases. Per the germline V gene, CDR1 is SGHAT and CDR2 is FQNNGV. The CDR3 length is 19 residues. The ends lost 1 base at V and 2 bases at J; junction bases unmatched: 11. The CDR3 is CASSLGFLASGRGQETQYF. The CDR3 nucleotides are TGTGCCAGCAGCTTAGGGTTTCTGGCTAGCGGGAGGGGACAAGAGACCCAGTACTTC.

Of note for this clone: Other DNA sequences in the same sample also yield this CDR3. J is TRBJ2-1 and V is TRBV6-1; 7 bases align to TRBD1. The CDR3 has 15 amino acids. Germline assignment: CDR1 MNHNS and CDR2 SASEGT. V lost 3 bases, J lost 4 bases, and 6 bases stayed unmatched. For the CDR3, the DNA is TGTGCCAGCAGTGAGCTAAGGACAGGTTACAATGAGCAGTTCTTC. Translating it yields CASSELRTGYNEQFF.

The J gene is TRBJ1-1, the V gene TRBV18, with D maybe TRBD1 (5 bases). This CDR3 region has 13 residues. CDR1 KGHSH and CDR2 LQKENI come from the germline V gene. The V end was cut by 3 bases, the J end by 1 base, with 6 bases between. The CDR3 DNA reads TGTGCCAGCTCACCGGACAAGAACACTGAAGCTTTCTTT. Residues: CASSPDKNTEAFF.

As DNA, the CDR3 is TGTGCCAGCAGTTATAGCCAGGGGAGGAACACTGAAGCTTTCTTT. It encodes CASSYSQGRNTEAFF. The chain combines TRBV6-6 with TRBJ1-1, with D perhaps TRBD1 (6 bases). This CDR3 region has 15 residues. Germline V gene lookup returns CDR1 MNHNY and CDR2 SVGAGI (reference sequence). Trimming shortened V by 3 bases and J by 1 base, and 12 bases separated the two germline ends.

The CDR3 is CASSQQGGGYNEQFF. The CDR3 DNA follows: TGTGCCAGCAGCCAACAGGGGGGAGGTTACAATGAGCAGTTCTTC. The rearrangement links TRBV2 to TRBJ2-1; 8 nucleotides align to TRBD1. In germline, CDR1 is SNHLY, CDR2 FYNNEI. The CDR3 consists of 15 residues. J lost 4 bases, V lost 6 bases, and 8 bases had no gene match. Full variable domain (outside the CDR3, taken from reference TRBV2 and TRBJ2-1): EPEVTQTPSHQVTQMGQEVILRCVPISNHLYFYWYRQILGQKVEFLVSFYNNEISEKSEIFDDQFSVERPDGSNFTLKIRSTKLEDSAMYFCASSQQGGGYNEQFFGPGTRLTVL.

This chain joins TRBV2 and TRBJ1-1; 8 bases align to TRBD1. The CDR3 has 15 residues. Germline assignment: CDR1 SNHLY and CDR2 FYNNEI. V lost 4 bases and J lost 2; bases outside the gene matches: 6. The CDR3 sequence is CASSGDRSGNTEAFF. CDR3 DNA: TGTGCCAGCAGTGGGGACAGGTCGGGAAACACTGAAGCTTTCTTT.

In its sample, this clone ranks as medium-sized. CDR3 sequence reads: CATGGLAGGDNEQFF. In DNA form, the CDR3 reads TGTGCCACTGGAGGACTAGCGGGAGGGGACAATGAGCAGTTCTTC. The chain uses TRBV6-5 and TRBJ2-1; 15 positions agree with TRBD2. The germline V gene has CDR1 MNHEY and CDR2 SVGAGI. The CDR3 runs to 15 residues. V lost 10 bases and J lost 5; bases outside the gene matches: 6.

This clone was seen just once. The CDR3 sequence is CAWSGTGGLQYF. The DNA for the CDR3 is TGTGCCTGGAGTGGAACCGGGGGGCTGCAGTACTTC. The chain links TRBV30 to TRBJ2-7, with D perhaps matching TRBD2 (7 bases). Germline V gene lookup returns CDR1 GTSNPN and CDR2 SVGIG (reference sequence). The CDR3 loop spans 12 amino acids. V shed 1 base and J shed 9 bases, with 13 bases lying between them.

The V and J genes are TRBV28 and TRBJ1-1, with D possibly being TRBD1 (5 bases). Deletions cut 7 bases from V and 0 bases from J, with 18 bases between. CDR1 is MDHEN, CDR2 SYDVKM, per germline. There are 16 residues in the CDR3. The CDR3 here is CASTPRVGGMNTEAFF. The CDR3 coding sequence is TGTGCCAGCACCCCTCGGGTCGGGGGGATGAACACTGAAGCTTTCTTT.

The chain recombines TRBV28 with TRBJ2-7; 7 bases match TRBD2. J was trimmed by 1 base and V by 6 bases; bases with no gene match: 9. The CDR3 is 15 amino acids. CDR1 and CDR2 from the germline V gene are MDHEN and SYDVKM. In DNA, the CDR3 is TGTGCCAGCAGCCTACCTAGCGGAATATCCTACGAGCAGTACTTC. Amino acids: CASSLPSGISYEQYF.

This clone was seen only once. In DNA, the CDR3 is TGTGCCAGCAGCCTGGGCAGTCTGAACACCGGGGAGCTGTTTTTT. Translation: CASSLGSLNTGELFF. This chain links TRBV7-6 with TRBJ2-2; D is unclear. V lost 5 bases to trimming and J lost 1 base, with 11 bases between them. Germline CDR1 SGHVS, CDR2 FNYEAQ. This CDR3 is 15 amino acids long. Filled out from reference TRBV7-6 and TRBJ2-2, the complete variable domain reads GAGVSQSPRYKVTKRGQDVALRCDPISGHVSLYWYRQALGQGPEFLTYFNYEAQQDKSGLPNDRFSAERPEGSISTLTIQRTEQRDSAMYRCASSLGSLNTGELFFGEGSRLTVL.

This rearrangement joins TRBV7-7 to TRBJ2-1; 7 bases line up with TRBD1. The germline gives CDR1 SSHAT, CDR2 FNYEAQ (reference sequence). The junction had 9 bases not matched to a gene; V was cut back by 5 bases and J by 2 bases. This CDR3 contains 16 residues. CDR3 sequence (DNA): TGTGCCAGCAGCGCGAGCCGGGACAGCGCCTACAATGAGCAGTTCTTC. This gives the protein CASSASRDSAYNEQFF.

The V call is TRBV5-5, the J call TRBJ1-1, with TRBD1 identical over 9 bases. Germline CDR1 reads SGHKS; CDR2 reads YYEKEE (reference sequence). V trimming: 2 bases; J trimming: 4 bases; junction bases outside the gene matches: 6. The CDR3 is 15 amino acids. CDR3 sequence reads: CASSFLRTGVTEAFF. CDR3 DNA sequence: TGTGCCAGCAGCTTCCTCCGGACAGGGGTCACTGAAGCTTTCTTT.

The chain couples TRBV7-9 to TRBJ2-1; D possibly corresponds to TRBD2 (6 bases). Germline values: CDR1 SEHNR, CDR2 FQNEAQ (reference sequence). V lost 3 bases and J 14 bases, leaving 14 bases between the germline ends. The CDR3 contains 12 residues. CDR3: CASSFGEAGEFF. The CDR3, as DNA: TGTGCCAGCAGCTTTGGGGAGGCAGGAGAGTTCTTC. Using reference TRBV7-9 and TRBJ2-1 for the parts outside the CDR3, the full variable domain is DTGVSQNPRHKITKRGQNVTFRCDPISEHNRLYWYRQTLGQGPEFLTYFQNEAQLEKSRLLSDRFSAERPKGSFSTLEIQRTEQGDSAMYLCASSFGEAGEFFGPGTRLTVL.

The V and J genes are TRBV7-2 and TRBJ1-1; maybe TRBD1 (5 bases). The germline V gene encodes CDR1 SGHTA and CDR2 FQGNSA. This CDR3 has 14 residues. Between the trimmed V and J ends, which lost 3 bases and 4 bases, there was a span of 12 bases. The CDR3 here is CASSFRRAFTEAFF. For the CDR3, the DNA is TGTGCCAGCAGCTTTCGCAGGGCGTTCACTGAAGCTTTCTTT.

V is TRBV5-1 and J is TRBJ2-7; TRBD1 is a possible D gene (5 bases). Trimming removed 2 bases from V and 7 bases from J, with 7 bases in between. The CDR3 sequence is 11 residues long. Germline V CDR1 and CDR2: SGHRS, YFSETQ. CDR3 residues: CASSLGAEQYF. CDR3 DNA sequence: TGCGCCAGCAGCTTAGGGGCTGAGCAGTACTTC.

This clone appeared a single time. The chain carries TRBV29-1 and TRBJ2-1, with 8 nucleotides matching TRBD2. CDR3 length equals 14 residues. After removal of 5 bases from V and 3 bases from J, the junction contained 6 bases not matched to a gene. CDR1 and CDR2 from the germline V gene are SQVTM and ANQGSEA. CDR3: CSVLTSGSYNEQFF. In nucleotides, the CDR3 is TGCAGCGTTTTAACCAGCGGGAGCTACAATGAGCAGTTCTTC.

The V and J genes are TRBV19 and TRBJ1-1, with 7 positions matching TRBD1. The CDR3 loop spans 14 amino acids. The germline V gene has CDR1 LNHDA and CDR2 SQIVND (reference sequence). The V gene end was trimmed by 3 bases and the J gene end by 1 base; junction bases not matched to a gene: 2. The CDR3 region has the DNA TGTGCCAGTAGTATTAGGGGGCAGAACACTGAAGCTTTCTTT. It codes for CASSIRGQNTEAFF.

The genes are TRBV5-1 and TRBJ1-1, with D perhaps matching TRBD1 (5 bases). The CDR3 runs 14 residues. V was trimmed by 0 bases and J by 0 bases, leaving 6 bases between them. Germline values: CDR1 SGHRS, CDR2 YFSETQ. DNA of the CDR3: TGCGCCAGCAGCTTGGGGGGCTTGAACACTGAAGCTTTCTTT. Amino acids: CASSLGGLNTEAFF.

The chain couples TRBV5-6 to TRBJ2-5; D might be TRBD2 (6 bases). The germline gives CDR1 SGHDT, CDR2 YYEEEE. CDR3 length: 15 amino acids. The V end lost 5 bases, the J end lost 4 bases, and 18 bases lay between the germline ends. Written as DNA, the CDR3 is TGTGCCAGCAGTGGTAGAACTCTCGGGGGAGAGACCCAGTACTTC. Encoded protein: CASSGRTLGGETQYF.

The V call is TRBV25-1, the J call TRBJ2-1; 10 bases map to TRBD2. CDR3 length: 17 amino acids. J was trimmed by 4 bases and V by 3 bases; bases with no gene match: 9. Germline lookup yields CDR1 MGHDK and CDR2 SYGVNS. The CDR3 loop is CASSEPYGAGGYNEQFF. For the CDR3, the DNA is TGTGCCAGCAGTGAGCCTTACGGAGCGGGAGGGTACAATGAGCAGTTCTTC.

The chain combines TRBV7-2 with TRBJ2-1; 9 bases map to TRBD2. Germline V gene lookup returns CDR1 SGHTA and CDR2 FQGNSA. The V segment lost 3 bases and the J segment 0 bases; nucleotides outside the gene matches: 0. There are 15 residues in the CDR3. The CDR3 reads CASSFSGSSYNEQFF. CDR3 nucleotides: TGTGCCAGCAGCTTTAGCGGGAGCTCCTACAATGAGCAGTTCTTC.

The chain recombines TRBV7-2 with TRBJ2-3; the D gene is possibly TRBD2 (5 bases). V was shortened by 3 bases and J by 2 bases, with 9 bases between the two germline ends. The CDR3 has 14 amino acids. The germline V gene encodes CDR1 SGHTA and CDR2 FQGNSA. The CDR3, as DNA: TGTGCCAGCAGCTTGAGCGGCCCCACAGATACGCAGTATTTT. Its translation: CASSLSGPTDTQYF.